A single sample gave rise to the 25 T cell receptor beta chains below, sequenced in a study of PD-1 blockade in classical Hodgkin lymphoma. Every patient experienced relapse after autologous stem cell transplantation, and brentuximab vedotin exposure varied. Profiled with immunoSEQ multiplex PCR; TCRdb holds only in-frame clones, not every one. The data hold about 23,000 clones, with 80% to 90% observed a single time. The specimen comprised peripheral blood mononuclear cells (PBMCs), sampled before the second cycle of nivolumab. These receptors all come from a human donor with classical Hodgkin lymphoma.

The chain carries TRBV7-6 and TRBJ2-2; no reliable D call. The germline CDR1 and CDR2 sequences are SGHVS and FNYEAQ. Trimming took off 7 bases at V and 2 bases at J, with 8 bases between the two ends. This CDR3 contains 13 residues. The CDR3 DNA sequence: TGTGCCAGCACCTCTGAAAACACCGGGGAGCTGTTTTTT. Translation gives CASTSENTGELFF.

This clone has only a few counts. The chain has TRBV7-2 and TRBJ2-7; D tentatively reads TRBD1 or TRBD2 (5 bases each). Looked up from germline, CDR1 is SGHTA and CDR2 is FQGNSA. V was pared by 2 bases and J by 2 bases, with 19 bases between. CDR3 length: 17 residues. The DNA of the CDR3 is TGTGCCAGCAGCTTACAAAACACTGCCGGGACCCCCTACGAGCAGTACTTC. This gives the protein CASSLQNTAGTPYEQYF. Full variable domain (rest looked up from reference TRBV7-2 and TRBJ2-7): GAGVSQSPSNKVTEKGKDVELRCDPISGHTALYWYRQSLGQGLEFLIYFQGNSAPDKSGLPSDRFSAERTGGSVSTLTIQRTQQEDSAVYLCASSLQNTAGTPYEQYFGPGTRLTVT.

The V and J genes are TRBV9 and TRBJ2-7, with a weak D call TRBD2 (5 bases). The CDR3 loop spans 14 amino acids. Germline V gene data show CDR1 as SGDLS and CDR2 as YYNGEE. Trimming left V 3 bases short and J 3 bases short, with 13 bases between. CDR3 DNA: TGTGCCAGCAGCGCCGCTGGAGGAAACTACGAGCAGTACTTC. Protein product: CASSAAGGNYEQYF.

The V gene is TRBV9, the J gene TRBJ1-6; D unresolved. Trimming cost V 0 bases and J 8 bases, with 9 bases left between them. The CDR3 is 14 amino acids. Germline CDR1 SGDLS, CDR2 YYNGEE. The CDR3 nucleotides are TGTGCCAGCAGCGTAGGCGTGTGGGATTCACCCCTCCACTTT. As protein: CASSVGVWDSPLHF.

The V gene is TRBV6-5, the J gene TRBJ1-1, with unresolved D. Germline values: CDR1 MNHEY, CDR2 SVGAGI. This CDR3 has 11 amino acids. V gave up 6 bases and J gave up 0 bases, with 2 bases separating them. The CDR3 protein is CASRMNTEAFF. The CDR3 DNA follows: TGTGCCAGCAGGATGAACACTGAAGCTTTCTTT.

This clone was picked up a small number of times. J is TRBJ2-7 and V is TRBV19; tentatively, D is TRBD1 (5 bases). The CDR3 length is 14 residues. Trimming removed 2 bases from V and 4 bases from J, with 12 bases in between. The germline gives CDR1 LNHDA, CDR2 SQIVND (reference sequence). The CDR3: CASSIRRGQYEQYF. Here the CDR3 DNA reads TGTGCCAGTAGTATACGAAGGGGCCAATACGAGCAGTACTTC.

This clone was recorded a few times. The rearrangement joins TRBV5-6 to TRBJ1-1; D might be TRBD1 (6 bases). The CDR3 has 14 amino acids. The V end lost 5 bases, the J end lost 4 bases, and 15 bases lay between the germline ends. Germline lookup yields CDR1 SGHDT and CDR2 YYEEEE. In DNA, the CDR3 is TGTGCCAGCAGGGAAGGGGGTAGGAGCACTGAAGCTTTCTTT. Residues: CASREGGRSTEAFF.

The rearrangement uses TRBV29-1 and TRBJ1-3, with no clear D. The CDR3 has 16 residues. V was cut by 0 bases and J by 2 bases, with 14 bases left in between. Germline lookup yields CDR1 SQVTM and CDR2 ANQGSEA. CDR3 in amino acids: CSVEDLGNSTGNTIYF. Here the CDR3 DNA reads TGCAGCGTTGAAGATCTAGGAAACAGCACTGGAAACACCATATATTTT.

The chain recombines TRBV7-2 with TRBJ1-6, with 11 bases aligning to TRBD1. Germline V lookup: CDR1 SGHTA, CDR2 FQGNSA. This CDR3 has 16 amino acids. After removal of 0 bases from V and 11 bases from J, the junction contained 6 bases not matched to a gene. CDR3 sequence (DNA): TGTGCCAGCAGCTTAGCTCTGGACAGGGGGCAGGCACCCCTCCACTTT. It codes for CASSLALDRGQAPLHF.

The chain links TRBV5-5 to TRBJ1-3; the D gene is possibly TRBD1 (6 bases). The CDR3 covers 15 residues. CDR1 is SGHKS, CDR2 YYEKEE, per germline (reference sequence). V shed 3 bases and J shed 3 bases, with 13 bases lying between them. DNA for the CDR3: TGTGCCAGCAGCTCGAGGGGGGAATTTGGAAACACCATATATTTT. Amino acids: CASSSRGEFGNTIYF.

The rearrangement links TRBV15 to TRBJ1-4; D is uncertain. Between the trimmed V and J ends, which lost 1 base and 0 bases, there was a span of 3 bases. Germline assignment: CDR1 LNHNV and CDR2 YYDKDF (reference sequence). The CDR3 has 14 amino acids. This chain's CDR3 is CATSRASTNEKLFF. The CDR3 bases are TGTGCCACCAGCAGAGCTTCAACTAATGAAAAACTGTTTTTT.

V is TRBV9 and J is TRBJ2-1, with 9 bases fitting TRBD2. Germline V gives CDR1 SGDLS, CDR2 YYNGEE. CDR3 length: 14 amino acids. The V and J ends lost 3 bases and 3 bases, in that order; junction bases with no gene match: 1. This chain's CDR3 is CASSGLAVYNEQFF. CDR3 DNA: TGTGCCAGCAGCGGACTAGCGGTCTACAATGAGCAGTTCTTC.

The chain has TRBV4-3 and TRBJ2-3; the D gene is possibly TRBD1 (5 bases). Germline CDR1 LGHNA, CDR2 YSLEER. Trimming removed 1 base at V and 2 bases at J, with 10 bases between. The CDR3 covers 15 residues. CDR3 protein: CASSQGQGNTDTQYF. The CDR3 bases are TGCGCCAGCAGCCAAGGCCAGGGAAACACAGATACGCAGTATTTT.

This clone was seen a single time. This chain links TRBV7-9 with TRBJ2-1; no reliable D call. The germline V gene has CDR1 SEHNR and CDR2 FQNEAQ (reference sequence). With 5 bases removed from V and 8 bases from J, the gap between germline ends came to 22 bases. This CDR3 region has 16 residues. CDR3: CASSLPPYTKRDEQFF. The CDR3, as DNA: TGTGCCAGCAGCCTGCCCCCTTACACCAAAAGAGATGAGCAGTTCTTC.

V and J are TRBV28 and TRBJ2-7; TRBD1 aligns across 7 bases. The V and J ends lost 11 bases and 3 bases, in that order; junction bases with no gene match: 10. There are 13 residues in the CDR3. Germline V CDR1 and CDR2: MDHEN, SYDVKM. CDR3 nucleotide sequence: TGTGCCGGCGAGGGAGACAGGGACTACGAGCAGTACTTC. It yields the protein CAGEGDRDYEQYF.

The CDR3 reads CASSETGSGELFF. The CDR3 nucleotides read TGTGCCAGCAGTGAAACAGGATCCGGGGAGCTGTTTTTT. The chain carries TRBV6-1 and TRBJ2-2, with a weak D call TRBD1 (5 bases). In germline, CDR1 is MNHNS, CDR2 SASEGT. V dropped 2 bases and J dropped 6 bases, with 7 bases sitting between them. The CDR3 sequence is 13 residues long.

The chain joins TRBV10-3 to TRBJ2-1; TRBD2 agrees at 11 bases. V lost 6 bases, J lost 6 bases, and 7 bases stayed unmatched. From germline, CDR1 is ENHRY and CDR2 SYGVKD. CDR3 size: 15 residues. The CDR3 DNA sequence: TGTGCCATCAGCGCCGGGACTAGCGGTAGCAATGAGCAGTTCTTC. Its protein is CAISAGTSGSNEQFF.

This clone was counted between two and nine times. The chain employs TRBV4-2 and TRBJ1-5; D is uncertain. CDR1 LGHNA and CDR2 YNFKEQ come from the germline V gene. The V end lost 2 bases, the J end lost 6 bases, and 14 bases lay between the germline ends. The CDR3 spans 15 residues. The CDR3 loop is CASSQTVGAGQPQHF. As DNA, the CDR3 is TGTGCCAGCAGCCAAACCGTCGGTGCCGGTCAGCCCCAGCATTTT.

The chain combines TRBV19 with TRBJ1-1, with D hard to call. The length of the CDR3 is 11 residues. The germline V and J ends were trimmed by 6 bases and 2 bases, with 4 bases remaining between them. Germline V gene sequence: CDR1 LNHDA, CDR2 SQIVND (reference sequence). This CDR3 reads CASSLNTEAFF. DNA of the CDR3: TGTGCCAGTAGCCTTAACACTGAAGCTTTCTTT.

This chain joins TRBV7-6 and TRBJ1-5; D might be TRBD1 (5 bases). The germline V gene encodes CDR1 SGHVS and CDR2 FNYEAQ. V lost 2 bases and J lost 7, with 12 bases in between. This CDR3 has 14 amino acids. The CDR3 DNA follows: TGTGCCAGCAGCTTATTGCCAGGGAACCAGCCCCAGCATTTT. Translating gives CASSLLPGNQPQHF.

The CDR3 nucleotides are TGTGCCAGCAGTAGCAGGGGGTCGGGGACCGGGGAGCTGTTTTTT. This sequence encodes CASSSRGSGTGELFF. The chain recombines TRBV2 with TRBJ2-2, with TRBD1 matching 7 bases. Germline CDR1 and CDR2: SNHLY and FYNNEI. V lost 5 bases to trimming and J lost 5 bases; unmatched junction nucleotides: 8. The CDR3 consists of 15 residues.

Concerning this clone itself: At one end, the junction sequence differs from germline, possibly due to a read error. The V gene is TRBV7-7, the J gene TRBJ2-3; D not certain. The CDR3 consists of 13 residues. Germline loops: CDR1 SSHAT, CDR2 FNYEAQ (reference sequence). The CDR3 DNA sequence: TGTGCTAGCAGCGAAACGGGTCAGAATACGCAGTATTTT. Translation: CASSETGQNTQYF.

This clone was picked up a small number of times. CDR3 DNA: TGTGCCAGCAGCTTAGAAGCGGGGGTAAAGCAGTTCTTC. As protein: CASSLEAGVKQFF. The V and J genes are TRBV7-3 and TRBJ2-1, with 8 bases identical to TRBD2. Germline loops: CDR1 SGHTA, CDR2 FQGTGA. CDR3 length equals 13 residues. Trimming took 2 bases from V and 11 from J; bases not matched to a gene: 5.

The CDR3 DNA reads TGTGCCAGCAGCCGTCAACAACAGAGCAATCAGCCCCAGCATTTT. Protein: CASSRQQQSNQPQHF. This chain links TRBV27 with TRBJ1-5; D ambiguous. V was clipped by 6 bases and J by 1 base, with 13 bases between them. The CDR3 covers 15 residues. CDR1 is MNHEY, CDR2 SMNVEV, per germline (reference sequence).

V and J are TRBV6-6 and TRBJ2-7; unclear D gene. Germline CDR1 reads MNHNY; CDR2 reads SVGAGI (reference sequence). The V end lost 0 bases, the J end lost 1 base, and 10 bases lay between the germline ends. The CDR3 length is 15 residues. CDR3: CASSYSPAPSYEQYF. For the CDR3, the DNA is TGTGCCAGCAGTTACTCCCCGGCACCATCCTACGAGCAGTACTTC.